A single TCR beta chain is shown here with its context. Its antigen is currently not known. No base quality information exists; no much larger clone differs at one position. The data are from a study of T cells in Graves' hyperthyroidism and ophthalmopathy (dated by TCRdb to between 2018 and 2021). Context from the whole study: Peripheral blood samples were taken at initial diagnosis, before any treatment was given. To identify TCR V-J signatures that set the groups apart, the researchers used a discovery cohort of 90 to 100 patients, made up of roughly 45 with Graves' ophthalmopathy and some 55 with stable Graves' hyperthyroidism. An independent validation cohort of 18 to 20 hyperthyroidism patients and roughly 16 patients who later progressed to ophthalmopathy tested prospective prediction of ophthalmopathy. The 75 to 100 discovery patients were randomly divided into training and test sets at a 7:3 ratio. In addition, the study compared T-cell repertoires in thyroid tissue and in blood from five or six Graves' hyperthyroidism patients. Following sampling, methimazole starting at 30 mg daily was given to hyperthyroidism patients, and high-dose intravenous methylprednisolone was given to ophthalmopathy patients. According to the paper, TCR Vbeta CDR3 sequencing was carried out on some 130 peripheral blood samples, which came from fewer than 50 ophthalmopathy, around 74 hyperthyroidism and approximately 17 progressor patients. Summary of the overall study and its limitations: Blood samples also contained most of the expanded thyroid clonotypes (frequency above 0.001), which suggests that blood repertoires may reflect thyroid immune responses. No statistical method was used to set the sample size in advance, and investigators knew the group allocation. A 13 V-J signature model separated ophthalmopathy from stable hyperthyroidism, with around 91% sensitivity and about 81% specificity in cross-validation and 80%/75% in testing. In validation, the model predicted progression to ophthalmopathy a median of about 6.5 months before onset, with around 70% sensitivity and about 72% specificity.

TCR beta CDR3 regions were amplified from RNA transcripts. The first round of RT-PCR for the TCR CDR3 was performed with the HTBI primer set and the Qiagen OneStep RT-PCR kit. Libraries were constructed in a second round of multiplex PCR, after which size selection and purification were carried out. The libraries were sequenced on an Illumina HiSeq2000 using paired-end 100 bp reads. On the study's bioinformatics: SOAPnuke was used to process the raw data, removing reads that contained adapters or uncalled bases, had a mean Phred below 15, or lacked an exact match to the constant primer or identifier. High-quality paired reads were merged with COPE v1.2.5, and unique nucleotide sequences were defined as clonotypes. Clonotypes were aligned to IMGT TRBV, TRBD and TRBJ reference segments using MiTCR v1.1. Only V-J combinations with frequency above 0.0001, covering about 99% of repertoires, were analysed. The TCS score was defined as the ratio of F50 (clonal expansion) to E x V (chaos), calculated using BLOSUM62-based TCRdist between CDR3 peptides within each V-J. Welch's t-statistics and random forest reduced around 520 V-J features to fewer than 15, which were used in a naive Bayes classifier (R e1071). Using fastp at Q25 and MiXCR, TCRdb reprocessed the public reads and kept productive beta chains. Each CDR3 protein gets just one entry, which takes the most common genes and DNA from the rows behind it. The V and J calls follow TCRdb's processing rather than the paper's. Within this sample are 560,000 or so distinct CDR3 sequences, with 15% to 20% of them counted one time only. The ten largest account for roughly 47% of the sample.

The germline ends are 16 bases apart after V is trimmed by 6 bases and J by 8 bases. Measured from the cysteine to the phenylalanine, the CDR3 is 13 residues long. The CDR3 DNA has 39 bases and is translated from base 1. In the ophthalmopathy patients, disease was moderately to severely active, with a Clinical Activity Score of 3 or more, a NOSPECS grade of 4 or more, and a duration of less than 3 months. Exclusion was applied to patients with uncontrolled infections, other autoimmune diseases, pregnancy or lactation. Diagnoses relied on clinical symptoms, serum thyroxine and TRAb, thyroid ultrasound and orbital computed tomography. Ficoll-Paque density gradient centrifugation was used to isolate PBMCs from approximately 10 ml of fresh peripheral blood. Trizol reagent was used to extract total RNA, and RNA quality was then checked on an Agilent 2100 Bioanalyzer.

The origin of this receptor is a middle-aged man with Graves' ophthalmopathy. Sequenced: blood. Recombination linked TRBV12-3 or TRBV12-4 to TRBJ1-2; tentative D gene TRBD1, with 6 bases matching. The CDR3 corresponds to CASSQDSFGGYTF. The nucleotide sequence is TGTGCCAGCAGCCAGGACAGTTTCGGGGGCTACACCTTC.